The source of this TCR beta chain is a study of T cell changes during pregnancy in multiple sclerosis. The CDR3 covers 14 residues. V was clipped by 0 bases and J by 4 bases; unmatched bases: 0. Germline loops: CDR1 MRHNA, CDR2 SNTAGT. TCRdb's table, derived via immunoSEQ multiplex PCR, lists solely in-frame clones and lacks some. The data hold roughly 89,000 clones, with just under 95% observed a single time. This material consisted of peripheral blood, taken in the first trimester of pregnancy. The chain uses TRBV6-4 and TRBJ2-3; TRBD1 matches 8 bases. The sequence came from a female donor with multiple sclerosis, enrolled in a pregnancy study. CDR3: CASSDSTGADTQYF. Written as DNA, the CDR3 is TGTGCCAGCAGTGACTCGACAGGGGCAGATACGCAGTATTTT.